These 4 T cell receptor beta chains originate from one sample sequenced in a study of response to subunit inactivated influenza vaccine. TCRdb reprocessed the RT-PCR reads via MiXCR and lists one record per CDR3 protein. The data show approximately 520,000 distinct CDR3 sequences, approximately 15% seen once. The material was CD4+ T cells sorted from PBMCs, obtained roughly 24 months after vaccination. These receptors came from a man between 50 and 75 years old who received an inactivated influenza vaccine.

This clonotype occurred many times. The CDR3 loop reads CASSVNRDRDYGYTF. CDR3 nucleotide sequence: TGTGCCAGCAGCGTCAACCGGGACAGGGACTATGGCTACACCTTC. This sequence joins TRBV9 and TRBJ1-2; 9 bases line up with TRBD1. J gave up 3 bases and V 2 bases, and 5 bases lay outside the gene matches. The CDR3 has 15 residues. In germline, CDR1 is SGDLS, CDR2 YYNGEE.

This clonotype was observed at least ten times. This sequence joins TRBV5-1 and TRBJ1-1; D uncertain. This CDR3 has 12 residues. The V gene lost 0 bases and the J gene lost 12 bases, with 12 bases spanning the gap. Germline assignment: CDR1 SGHRS and CDR2 YFSETQ. The CDR3 bases are TGCGCCAGCAGCTTGGAGGCGGGCAGAACTTTCTTT. It translates to CASSLEAGRTFF.

The J gene is TRBJ2-7, the V gene TRBV7-2; D not certain. This CDR3 has 13 residues. The V end was cut by 5 bases, the J end by 0 bases, with 8 bases between. Germline lookup yields CDR1 SGHTA and CDR2 FQGNSA. The CDR3 loop reads CASSVSASYEQYF. In nucleotides, the CDR3 is TGTGCCAGCAGCGTCAGCGCCTCCTACGAGCAGTACTTC.

This clonotype was detected only a few times. The gene calls are TRBV15 and TRBJ2-3; D is unresolved. This CDR3 comprises 13 residues. V lost 0 bases and J 7 bases, leaving 8 bases between the germline ends. The V gene's germline CDR1 is LNHNV and CDR2 YYDKDF (reference sequence). CDR3 in amino acids: CATSRDRSYTQYF. In DNA form, the CDR3 reads TGTGCCACCAGCAGAGACAGGTCGTATACGCAGTATTTT.